This T cell receptor beta chain was observed in a study of blood T cell repertoires in COVID-19. Across the study: Samples taken during acute and convalescent COVID-19 were collected in the United States, Italy and Spain. Nucleic acid was either cDNA or gDNA, and it came from T cells, B-cell-depleted T cells, or PBMCs.

The germline V gene encodes CDR1 SGHAT and CDR2 FQNNGV. The CDR3 contains 14 residues. V dropped 3 bases and J dropped 4 bases, with 9 bases sitting between them. How the authors handled the data: Counts of nucleated cells, estimated from reference gene primer amplification, were obtained. This table comes from immunoSEQ multiplex PCR, and its TCRdb copy is limited to in-frame clones, with some not included. The V and J calls and the clone size are those of that table, but D and trimming were determined from the DNA. Of roughly 150,000 clones in the sample, roughly 91% are singletons; the top ten hold 2% to 3%.

The TCR was taken from a man between 18 and 35 years old with acute or convalescent COVID-19. The sample comprised peripheral blood. The V gene is TRBV11-2, the J gene TRBJ2-2; possibly TRBD2 for D (6 bases). This chain's CDR3 is CASSFRRGTGELFF. The CDR3 nucleotides read TGTGCCAGCAGCTTCCGGAGGGGCACCGGGGAGCTGTTTTTT.